Below are 29 T cell receptor beta chains sequenced from a single sample in a study of blood T cell repertoires in COVID-19. Sequencing used immunoSEQ multiplex PCR; TCRdb keeps in-frame clones, though not all of them. The table shows some 46,000 clones, with around three quarters occurring only once. The sequenced sample was peripheral blood. These receptors came from a man older than 75 with acute or convalescent COVID-19.

This sequence joins TRBV27 and TRBJ1-5; 11 positions match TRBD1. Trimming took 11 bases from V and 0 from J; bases not matched to a gene: 9. The CDR3 runs 16 residues. Germline loops: CDR1 MNHEY, CDR2 SMNVEV (reference sequence). CDR3 sequence (DNA): TGTGCCCCGCCAGGACAGGGGGCTAATAGCAATCAGCCCCAGCATTTT. Protein: CAPPGQGANSNQPQHF.

This clone appeared a few times. This chain's CDR3 is CATSREPGDNEQFF. The CDR3 nucleotides read TGTGCCACCAGCAGAGAACCCGGGGACAATGAGCAGTTCTTC. The V gene is TRBV15, the J gene TRBJ2-1, with D maybe TRBD2 (5 bases). In germline, CDR1 is LNHNV, CDR2 YYDKDF (reference sequence). The CDR3 spans 14 residues. V was cut by 0 bases and J by 5 bases, with 8 bases left in between.

This clone was seen just once. The chain is built from TRBV2 and TRBJ2-7; 7 nucleotides match TRBD2. Germline CDR1 and CDR2: SNHLY and FYNNEI. This CDR3 is 17 amino acids long. V was pared by 6 bases and J by 11 bases, with 25 bases of the junction left unmatched. This CDR3 is CASSQQLTGTTAGGEYF. The CDR3 coding sequence is TGTGCCAGCAGCCAACAGCTTACCGGGACTACCGCAGGCGGGGAGTACTTC.

The rearrangement links TRBV2 to TRBJ2-7; D may be TRBD1 (5 bases). Germline V CDR1 and CDR2: SNHLY, FYNNEI. This CDR3 region has 12 residues. With 7 bases removed from V and 5 bases from J, the gap between germline ends came to 12 bases. For the CDR3, the DNA is TGTGCCAGCAAGGGCAGGGTGAACGAGCAGTACTTC. It yields the protein CASKGRVNEQYF.

This clone occurred a few times. In DNA, the CDR3 is TGTGCCAGCAATACCAGGAGCAATCAGCCCCAGCATTTT. Protein product: CASNTRSNQPQHF. V gene TRBV28 combines with J gene TRBJ1-5; D gene unclear. CDR3 size: 13 residues. V was clipped by 7 bases and J by 1 base, with 8 bases between them. CDR1 MDHEN and CDR2 SYDVKM come from the germline V gene.

This clone has just a few counts. This chain uses TRBV9 with TRBJ2-1; 9 nucleotides match TRBD1. The germline V gene encodes CDR1 SGDLS and CDR2 YYNGEE. With V trimmed by 2 bases and J by 12 bases, 6 bases remained unmatched. This CDR3 has 13 amino acids. The CDR3 DNA is TGTGCCAGCAGCGTTTCTCCGGGACAGGGGCAGTTCTTC. Its protein product is CASSVSPGQGQFF.

This clone came up a few times. The chain employs TRBV11-3 and TRBJ2-1; 9 bases align to TRBD1. Trimming removed 3 bases from V and 3 bases from J; junction bases left unmatched: 3. The length of the CDR3 is 15 residues. Germline assignment: CDR1 SGHNT and CDR2 YENEEA. The CDR3 is CASSFTGGGYNEQFF. In nucleotides, the CDR3 is TGTGCCAGCAGCTTTACAGGGGGCGGCTACAATGAGCAGTTCTTC.

V and J are TRBV5-5 and TRBJ2-1; 15 bases align to TRBD2. The CDR3 is 15 amino acids. J was trimmed by 6 bases and V by 6 bases; bases with no gene match: 4. The germline V gene has CDR1 SGHKS and CDR2 YYEKEE (reference sequence). Here the CDR3 reads CASIQGLAGGNEQFF. The CDR3, as DNA: TGTGCCAGCATCCAGGGACTAGCGGGAGGCAATGAGCAGTTCTTC.

This clone was observed a handful of times. The rearrangement links TRBV5-1 to TRBJ2-1; maybe TRBD1 (6 bases). The CDR3 spans 13 residues. Germline V CDR1 and CDR2: SGHRS, YFSETQ. Trimming removed 0 bases from V and 13 bases from J, with 14 bases in between. The CDR3 DNA reads TGCGCCAGCAGCTTGGACGGGACATTGCGTCAGTTCTTC. Amino acid sequence: CASSLDGTLRQFF.

This clone was picked up one time. The chain uses TRBV5-6 and TRBJ1-5; possibly TRBD1 for D (5 bases). The length of the CDR3 is 14 residues. The germline CDR1 and CDR2 sequences are SGHDT and YYEEEE. The V and J ends lost 4 bases and 7 bases respectively, with 15 bases between them. DNA of the CDR3: TGTGCCAGCAGCCCCCTGGGGGGGGACCAGCCCCAGCATTTT. Protein sequence: CASSPLGGDQPQHF.

The J gene is TRBJ2-1, the V gene TRBV2; D may be TRBD2 (6 bases). Germline V gives CDR1 SNHLY, CDR2 FYNNEI. The CDR3 is made up of 15 amino acids. V was trimmed by 3 bases and J by 3 bases, leaving 12 bases between them. As DNA, the CDR3 is TGTGCCAGCAGTGAGGCGCGGGGAAACTACAATGAGCAGTTCTTC. It translates to CASSEARGNYNEQFF.

The chain employs TRBV7-6 and TRBJ2-1; 8 bases agree with TRBD2. Germline V CDR1 and CDR2: SGHVS, FNYEAQ. The CDR3 has 16 amino acids. The ends lost 0 bases at V and 10 bases at J; junction bases unmatched: 11. CDR3 protein: CASSLALSAGGWEQFF. The CDR3 coding sequence is TGTGCCAGCAGCTTAGCCCTATCTGCGGGAGGCTGGGAGCAGTTCTTC.

The chain uses TRBV24-1 and TRBJ1-5, with D tentatively TRBD1 (5 bases). CDR3 length: 17 amino acids. The V gene's germline CDR1 is KGHDR and CDR2 SFDVKD. Between the trimmed V and J ends, which lost 1 base and 1 base, there was a span of 13 bases. The CDR3 DNA is TGTGCCACCAGTGATTTTCCCTCAGGGCAAAGCAATCAGCCCCAGCATTTT. As protein: CATSDFPSGQSNQPQHF.

The chain has TRBV7-3 and TRBJ1-1, with D tentatively TRBD1 (5 bases). Trimming cost V 2 bases and J 2 bases, with 9 bases left between them. The CDR3 covers 14 residues. CDR1 and CDR2 from the germline V gene are SGHTA and FQGTGA. The CDR3 DNA reads as TGTGCCAGCAGCTTAGGGGCGTCCAACACTGAAGCTTTCTTT. It translates to CASSLGASNTEAFF.

The chain couples TRBV28 to TRBJ2-4, with D tentatively TRBD1 (5 bases). Deletions cut 3 bases from V and 0 bases from J, with 9 bases between. The CDR3 has 15 amino acids. The germline CDR1 and CDR2 sequences are MDHEN and SYDVKM. CDR3 nucleotide sequence: TGTGCCAGCAGTTTCGACGACAGAGCCAAAAACATTCAGTACTTC. This encodes CASSFDDRAKNIQYF.

V gene TRBV3-1 (or the pseudogene TRBV3-2) combines with J gene TRBJ2-3; D call uncertain. The V gene's germline CDR1 is LGHDT and CDR2 YNNKEL (reference sequence). The germline V and J ends were trimmed by 0 bases and 2 bases, with 9 bases remaining between them. The CDR3 contains 15 residues. The chain's CDR3 is CASSQDGGYTDTQYF. CDR3 sequence (DNA): TGTGCCAGCAGCCAAGATGGCGGTTACACAGATACGCAGTATTTT.

V gene TRBV24-1 combines with J gene TRBJ2-5; 11 bases match TRBD2. The CDR3 runs 15 residues. CDR1 and CDR2 (germline): KGHDR, SFDVKD. V lost 7 bases to trimming and J lost 3 bases; unmatched junction nucleotides: 6. CDR3 bases: TGTGCCACCAGCGAAAGACTAGCGGGAAAAGAGACCCAGTACTTC. This sequence encodes CATSERLAGKETQYF.

The rearrangement uses TRBV7-9 and TRBJ2-2, with D perhaps TRBD1 (5 bases). The CDR3 length is 17 residues. Trimming removed 5 bases from V and 6 bases from J, with 22 bases in between. The germline V gene has CDR1 SEHNR and CDR2 FQNEAQ (reference sequence). DNA of the CDR3: TGTGCCAGCAGCCCCACCCCAAGGGGCCCCCTCGCCGGGGAGCTGTTTTTT. Translation: CASSPTPRGPLAGELFF. Drawing the rest from reference TRBV7-9 and TRBJ2-2, the complete variable domain is DTGVSQNPRHKITKRGQNVTFRCDPISEHNRLYWYRQTLGQGPEFLTYFQNEAQLEKSRLLSDRFSAERPKGSFSTLEIQRTEQGDSAMYLCASSPTPRGPLAGELFFGEGSRLTVL.

V and J are TRBV3-1 (or the pseudogene TRBV3-2) and TRBJ1-2; TRBD1 matches 7 bases. Germline V gives CDR1 LGHDT, CDR2 YNNKEL (reference sequence). The CDR3 covers 12 residues. Trimming removed 4 bases from V and 8 bases from J; junction bases left unmatched: 4. The CDR3: CASSPAGGGYTF. In DNA form, the CDR3 reads TGTGCCAGCAGCCCAGCAGGGGGGGGCTACACCTTC.

This clone was recorded a few times. The chain has TRBV27 and TRBJ2-1; 10 bases line up with TRBD2. The CDR3 sequence is 15 residues long. Per germline, CDR1 MNHEY and CDR2 SMNVEV (reference sequence). The trim removed 1 base at V and 5 bases at J, leaving 2 bases unmatched. The CDR3 DNA follows: TGTGCCAGCAGTTTATTAGCGGGGGGCCACAATGAGCAGTTCTTC. Encoded protein: CASSLLAGGHNEQFF.

The genes are TRBV6-5 and TRBJ2-1; D is ambiguous. The germline CDR1 and CDR2 sequences are MNHEY and SVGAGI. Trimming took off 6 bases at V and 2 bases at J, with 11 bases between the two ends. This CDR3 spans 14 amino acids. The CDR3 protein is CASSTKTAYNEQFF. The DNA of the CDR3 is TGTGCCAGCAGCACTAAAACGGCCTACAATGAGCAGTTCTTC.

V gene TRBV6-1 combines with J gene TRBJ1-3; maybe TRBD1 (5 bases). The CDR3 loop spans 15 amino acids. Germline V gene data show CDR1 as MNHNS and CDR2 as SASEGT. The V gene lost 6 bases and the J gene lost 0 bases, with 12 bases spanning the gap. The CDR3 reads CASRGDSPSGNTIYF. The CDR3 DNA reads as TGTGCCAGCAGGGGCGACAGCCCCTCTGGAAACACCATATATTTT.

This clone was seen once. V usage is TRBV3-1 (or the pseudogene TRBV3-2) and J usage is TRBJ2-1; no definite D call. Germline CDR1 is LGHDT and CDR2 is YNNKEL (reference sequence). The CDR3 runs 15 residues. The V end was cut by 4 bases, the J end by 8 bases, with 18 bases between. CDR3 nucleotides: TGTGCCAGCAGCCGAACCAGAGGCCGGAGCGATGAGCAGTTCTTC. This codes for CASSRTRGRSDEQFF.

V gene TRBV7-3 combines with J gene TRBJ2-2; 7 bases fit TRBD2. This CDR3 contains 17 residues. Germline CDR1 SGHTA, CDR2 FQGTGA. J was trimmed by 0 bases and V by 5 bases; bases with no gene match: 9. CDR3 amino acids: CASSPNPSGSNTGELFF. The CDR3 bases are TGTGCCAGCAGCCCAAACCCTAGCGGTTCGAACACCGGGGAGCTGTTTTTT. The full variable domain, with the rest looked up from reference TRBV7-3 and TRBJ2-2, is GAGVSQTPSNKVTEKGKYVELRCDPISGHTALYWYRQSLGQGPEFLIYFQGTGAADDSGLPNDRFFAVRPEGSVSTLKIQRTERGDSAVYLCASSPNPSGSNTGELFFGEGSRLTVL.

The V call is TRBV2, the J call TRBJ2-7, with 10 bases aligning to TRBD1. V trimming: 0 bases; J trimming: 6 bases; junction bases outside the gene matches: 14. This CDR3 comprises 18 residues. Germline V gene sequence: CDR1 SNHLY, CDR2 FYNNEI. CDR3 amino acids: CASSEAEGPGTGVSEQYF. CDR3 bases: TGTGCCAGCAGTGAAGCGGAGGGCCCCGGGACAGGGGTATCCGAGCAGTACTTC.

This rearrangement joins TRBV6-1 to TRBJ1-6; maybe TRBD1 (6 bases). The CDR3 has 15 residues. V lost 1 base to trimming and J lost 6 bases, with 10 bases between them. Germline V gene data show CDR1 as MNHNS and CDR2 as SASEGT. CDR3 region: CASSEESGVNSPLHF. CDR3 sequence (DNA): TGTGCCAGCAGTGAAGAGTCAGGGGTTAATTCACCCCTCCACTTT.

The rearrangement links TRBV6-2 or TRBV6-3 to TRBJ2-7, with TRBD1 matching over 9 bases. The V gene end was trimmed by 2 bases and the J gene end by 6 bases; junction bases not matched to a gene: 5. Germline CDR1 MNHEY, CDR2 SVGEGT. The CDR3 is 14 residues long. The DNA of the CDR3 is TGTGCCAGCAGTTACCGGGACAGGGATCGCGAGCAGTACTTC. Encoded protein: CASSYRDRDREQYF.

The table lists this clone with a count of one. V usage is TRBV18 and J usage is TRBJ2-1; 7 bases match TRBD2. The germline V gene has CDR1 KGHSH and CDR2 LQKENI. The ends lost 4 bases at V and 5 bases at J; junction bases unmatched: 11. The CDR3 is 16 amino acids. The CDR3 nucleotides are TGTGCCAGCTCACTGATAGCGGGTTCGGAAAACAATGAGCAGTTCTTC. This encodes CASSLIAGSENNEQFF.

The chain couples TRBV6-5 to TRBJ1-2; D is ambiguous. This CDR3 is 15 amino acids long. The germline V gene encodes CDR1 MNHEY and CDR2 SVGAGI. V was pared by 0 bases and J by 4 bases, with 12 bases between. The CDR3 sequence: CASSYSGLGLYGYTF. For the CDR3, the DNA is TGTGCCAGCAGTTACTCGGGCCTGGGCCTCTATGGCTACACCTTC.